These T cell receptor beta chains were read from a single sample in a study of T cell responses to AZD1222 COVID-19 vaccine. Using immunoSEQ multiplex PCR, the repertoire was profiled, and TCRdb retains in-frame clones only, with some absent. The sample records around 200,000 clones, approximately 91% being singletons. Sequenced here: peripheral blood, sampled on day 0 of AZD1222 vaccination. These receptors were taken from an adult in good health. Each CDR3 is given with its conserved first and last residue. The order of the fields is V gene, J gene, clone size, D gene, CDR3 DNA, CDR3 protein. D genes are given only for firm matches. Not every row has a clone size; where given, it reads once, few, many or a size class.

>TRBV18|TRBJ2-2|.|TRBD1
TGTGCCAGCTCGAACAGGGGAGGGGAGCTGTTTTTT
CASSNRGGELFF
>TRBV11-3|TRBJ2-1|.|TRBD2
TGTGCCAGCAGCTTCACTAGCGGGACCTATGAGCAGTTCTTC
CASSFTSGTYEQFF
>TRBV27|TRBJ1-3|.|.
TGTGCCAGCTCCTTATCCCGGCGACAGGAGTTCTCTGGAAACACCATATATTTT
CASSLSRRQEFSGNTIYF
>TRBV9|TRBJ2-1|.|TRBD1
TGTGCCAGCAGCTCCCGACCCTCGAGGGGGCCCGGTGAGCAGTTCTTC
CASSSRPSRGPGEQFF
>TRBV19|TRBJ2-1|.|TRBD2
TGTGCCAGTAGTATGTCCCTAGCGGGGGGGCTCGATGAGCAGTTCTTC
CASSMSLAGGLDEQFF
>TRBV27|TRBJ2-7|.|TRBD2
TGTGCCAGCAGTTTCGGGGGGGCGTCCTACGAGCAGTACTTC
CASSFGGASYEQYF
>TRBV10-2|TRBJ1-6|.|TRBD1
TGCGCCAGCAGCCCCAGAGGGACAGGGGGGCCCGATTCACCCCTCCACTTT
CASSPRGTGGPDSPLHF
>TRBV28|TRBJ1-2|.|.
TGTGCCAGTGGGGGCGGGACTCCCCAAGGCTACACCTTC
CASGGGTPQGYTF
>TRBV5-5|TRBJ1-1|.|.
TGTGCCAGCAGCTTGACCCGGAACACTGAAGCTTTCTTT
CASSLTRNTEAFF
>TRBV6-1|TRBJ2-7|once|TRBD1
TGTGCCAGCAGTTTCACCCCCGGACAGGGGTGGGAGCAGTACTTC
CASSFTPGQGWEQYF
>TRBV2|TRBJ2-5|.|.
TGTGCCAGCAGGGGGGGACAGTTCGAGGAGACCCAGTACTTC
CASRGGQFEETQYF
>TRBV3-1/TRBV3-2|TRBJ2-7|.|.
TGTGCCAGCAGCCAATTCCTAGGTTCCTACGAGCAGTACTTC
CASSQFLGSYEQYF
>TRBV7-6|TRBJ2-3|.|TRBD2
TGTGCCAGCAGCCCCTCTCGTACTAGCGCGGCTAGCACAGATACGCAGTATTTT
CASSPSRTSAASTDTQYF
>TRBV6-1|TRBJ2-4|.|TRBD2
TGTGCCAGCAGTGACCCTAGCGGGACGGCCAAAAACATTCAGTACTTC
CASSDPSGTAKNIQYF
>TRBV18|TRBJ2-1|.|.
TGTGCCAGCTCACCGGGTTCCCGTGATGAGCAGTTCTTC
CASSPGSRDEQFF
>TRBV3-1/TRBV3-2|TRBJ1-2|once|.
TGTGCCAGCAGCGAAGCTAGGGCGGCCCATGGCTACACCTTC
CASSEARAAHGYTF
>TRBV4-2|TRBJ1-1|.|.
TGTGCCAGCAGCCAAGTTGTCTCGGGCTTGGCCCTCAAGAACACTGAAGCTTTCTTT
CASSQVVSGLALKNTEAFF
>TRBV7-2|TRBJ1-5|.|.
TGTGCCAGCAGCTCCAGGGTTGGCAATCAGCCCCAGCATTTT
CASSSRVGNQPQHF
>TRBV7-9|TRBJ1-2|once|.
TGTGCCAGCAGCCAGAATCCCCGTAAGGATACAAAAAACTATGGCTACACCTTC
CASSQNPRKDTKNYGYTF
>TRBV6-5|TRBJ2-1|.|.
TGTGCCAGCAGTTACAACAATGAGCAGTTCTTC
CASSYNNEQFF
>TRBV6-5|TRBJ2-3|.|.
TGTGCCAGCAGTTACCGGTCGACAGATACGCAGTATTTT
CASSYRSTDTQYF
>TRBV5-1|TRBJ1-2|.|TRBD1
TGCGCCAGCAGCTTGCAAGGGACAGTTTATGGCTACACCTTC
CASSLQGTVYGYTF
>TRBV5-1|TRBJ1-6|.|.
TGCGCCAGCAGCGTAGGGGGGAATTCACCCCTCCACTTT
CASSVGGNSPLHF
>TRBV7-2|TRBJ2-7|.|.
TGTGCCAGCAGCTCGACACGGGACGTCTACGAGCAGTACTTC
CASSSTRDVYEQYF
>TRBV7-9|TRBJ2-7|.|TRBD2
TGTGCCAGCAGCTGGGGCCTAGCGGGAGGATTCTACGAGCAGTACTTC
CASSWGLAGGFYEQYF
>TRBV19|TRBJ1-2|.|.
TGTGCCAGTAGTATAGCCAATCTGGGCTACACCTTC
CASSIANLGYTF
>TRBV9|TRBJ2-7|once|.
TGTGCCAGCAGCACCGGGCTCGGGGGTTGGGAGCAGTACTTC
CASSTGLGGWEQYF
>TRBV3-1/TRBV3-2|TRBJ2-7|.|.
TGTGCCAGCAGCCTCCGGAGCACCTACGAGCAGTACTTC
CASSLRSTYEQYF
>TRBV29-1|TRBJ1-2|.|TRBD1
TGCAGCGTGGCCGGGACAGGGGGCGGCTATGGCTACACCTTC
CSVAGTGGGYGYTF
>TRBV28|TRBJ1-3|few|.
TGTGCCAGCAGTTCCCCCGTACTATCGGGAGACGGAAACACCATATATTTT
CASSSPVLSGDGNTIYF
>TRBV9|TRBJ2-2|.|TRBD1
TGTGCCAGCAGCGAACTCCAATCGGGGACAGGGGTCCTCACCGGGGAGCTGTTTTTT
CASSELQSGTGVLTGELFF
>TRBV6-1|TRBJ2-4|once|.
TGTGCCAGCAGTGAAGAAGCACGGCGGTTCCGCATTCAGTACTTC
CASSEEARRFRIQYF
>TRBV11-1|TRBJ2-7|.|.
TGTGCCAGCAGCCCCAGGGAGTCCTACGAGCAGTACTTC
CASSPRESYEQYF
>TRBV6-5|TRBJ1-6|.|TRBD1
TGTGCCAGCGACAGGGGTAGTTCACCCCTCCACTTT
CASDRGSSPLHF
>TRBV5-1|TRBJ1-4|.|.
TGCGCCAGCAGCTTGGAGACACGGATCCTTGAATCCGGGTTCGGAAAACTGTTTTTT
CASSLETRILESGFGKLFF
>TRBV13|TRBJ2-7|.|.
TGTGCCAGCAGCTTAGGCGTTGGGGGTCACTACGAGCAGTACTTC
CASSLGVGGHYEQYF
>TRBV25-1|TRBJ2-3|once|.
TGTGCCAGCAGTGAAGGGGTAGGGGATACGCAGTATTTT
CASSEGVGDTQYF
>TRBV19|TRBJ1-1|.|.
TGTGCCAGTAGTACTTGGCAGGGTTCTGAAGCTTTCTTT
CASSTWQGSEAFF
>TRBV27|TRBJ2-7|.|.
TGTGCCAGCGGGAGGACGGGCGCCTACGAGCAGTACTTC
CASGRTGAYEQYF
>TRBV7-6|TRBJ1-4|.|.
TGTGCCAGCAGCCAGGCAGGGGTGACGAGACTGTTTTTT
CASSQAGVTRLFF
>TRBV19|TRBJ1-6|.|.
TGTGCCAGTGCCCGTCAGGGCAGTTCACCCCTCCACTTT
CASARQGSSPLHF
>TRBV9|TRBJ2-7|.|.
TGTGCCAGCAGCGTAGACAGGCGACTTACCGAGCAGTACTTC
CASSVDRRLTEQYF
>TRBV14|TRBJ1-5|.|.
TGTGCCAGCAGCCTATCTGGGTCTCAGCCCCAGCATTTT
CASSLSGSQPQHF
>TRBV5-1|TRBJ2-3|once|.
TGCGCCAGCAGCTTGGTAGCCACAGATACGCAGTATTTT
CASSLVATDTQYF
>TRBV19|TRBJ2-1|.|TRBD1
TGTGCCAGTAAGGTACAGGGGGGACAGTTCTTC
CASKVQGGQFF
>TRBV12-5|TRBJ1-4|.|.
TGTGCTAGTGGCCCGCGCGGGACGGCCCCTAATGAAAAACTGTTTTTT
CASGPRGTAPNEKLFF
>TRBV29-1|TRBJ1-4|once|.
TGCAGCGTTGAAGAGGCAACTAATGAAAAACTGTTTTTT
CSVEEATNEKLFF
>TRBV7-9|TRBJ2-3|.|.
TGTGCCAGCAGCTTAGGTGGGCCCGGAGATACGCAGTATTTT
CASSLGGPGDTQYF
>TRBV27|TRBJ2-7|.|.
TGTGCCAGCAGTTTAAAAAGAGAGGGGGTCGAGCAGTACTTC
CASSLKREGVEQYF
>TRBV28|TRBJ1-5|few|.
TGTGCCAGCAGTTCACAGGTAATCGGCAATCAGCCCCAGCATTTT
CASSSQVIGNQPQHF
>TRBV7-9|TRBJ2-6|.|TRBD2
TGTGCCAGCAGCTTAGGGGTGGCTAGCGGGGTCTCTGGGGCCAACGTCCTGACTTTC
CASSLGVASGVSGANVLTF
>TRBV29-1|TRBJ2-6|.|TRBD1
TGCAGCGTTGAAGCAAATTCGGACAGGGGGGGATTCGTGGCTGGGGCCAACGTCCTGACTTTC
CSVEANSDRGGFVAGANVLTF
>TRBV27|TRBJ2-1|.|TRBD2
TGTGCCAGCAGTTCACTAAAACAGGGCCCGGGACTAGCGGGAGTGTCCTACAATGAGCAGTTCTTC
CASSSLKQGPGLAGVSYNEQFF
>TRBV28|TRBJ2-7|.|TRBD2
TGTGCCAGCAGTGAGGGACTAGCGGGATACTTGCACGAGCAGTACTTC
CASSEGLAGYLHEQYF
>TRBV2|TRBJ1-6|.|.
TGTGCCAGCAGTGAAGGAAGTCAAGGGTCACCCCTCCACTTT
CASSEGSQGSPLHF
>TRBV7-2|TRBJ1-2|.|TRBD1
TGTGCCAGCAGCTCTAACGTCCCGGGACAGGGGGCCTTAGGCTATGGCTACACCTTC
CASSSNVPGQGALGYGYTF
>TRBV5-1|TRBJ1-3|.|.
TGCGCCAGCAGCGTCGGGTGGAGGGACCAGGCCTCTGGAAACACCATATATTTT
CASSVGWRDQASGNTIYF
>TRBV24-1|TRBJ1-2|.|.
TGTGCCACCAGTGACCCTACGAGGGGCGAGGGGGGCTACACCTTC
CATSDPTRGEGGYTF
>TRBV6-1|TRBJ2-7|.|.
TGTGCCAGCAGTGAAGGGAGCACCCCCTACGAGCAGTACTTC
CASSEGSTPYEQYF
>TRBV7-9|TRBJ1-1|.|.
TGTGCCAGCAGCCCCTGGGTCGGGAACACTGAAGCTTTCTTT
CASSPWVGNTEAFF